A single sample is the source of the 8 T cell receptor beta chains below, sequenced in a study of spatial heterogeneity in lung cancer. TCRdb ran MiXCR on the 5' RACE reads and lists one entry per CDR3 protein. The table records 75,000 to 85,000 distinct CDR3 sequences, roughly a fifth of them present only once. Regarding time point: sample taken at primary tumor resection. In each case, whole RNA from tumor, nontumor lung or frozen PBMC was sequenced unsorted. Sequencing was performed on PBMCs, taken at surgery. The receptors originated from a male donor with early-stage non-small cell lung cancer.

This clonotype came up a few times. The V call is TRBV4-2, the J call TRBJ2-2; TRBD1 matches at 8 bases. Germline CDR1 and CDR2: LGHNA and YNFKEQ. The CDR3 loop spans 16 amino acids. The V gene end was trimmed by 0 bases and the J gene end by 1 base; junction bases not matched to a gene: 1. Here the CDR3 reads CASSQEGTGNTGELFF. CDR3 DNA: TGTGCCAGCAGCCAAGAAGGGACAGGGAACACCGGGGAGCTGTTTTTT.

The genes are TRBV12-3 or TRBV12-4 and TRBJ2-7, with TRBD2 matching 12 bases. Trimming took 6 bases from V and 3 from J; bases not matched to a gene: 6. This CDR3 comprises 15 residues. The CDR3 loop is CASSLAGGPVYEQYF. Written as DNA, the CDR3 is TGTGCCAGCAGCCTAGCGGGAGGGCCGGTCTACGAGCAGTACTTC.

This clonotype was observed a handful of times. The chain carries TRBV27 and TRBJ2-3, with 7 bases that match TRBD2. J gave up 1 base and V 0 bases, and 4 bases lay outside the gene matches. The germline CDR1 and CDR2 sequences are MNHEY and SMNVEV (reference sequence). The CDR3 extends over 16 amino acids. The CDR3 loop is CASSLSSGAGTDTQYF. For the CDR3, the DNA is TGTGCCAGCAGTTTATCCAGCGGGGCGGGCACAGATACGCAGTATTTT.

The rearrangement links TRBV19 to TRBJ2-1; possibly TRBD1 or TRBD2 for D (7 bases each). Germline CDR1 reads LNHDA; CDR2 reads SQIVND (reference sequence). The CDR3 extends over 14 amino acids. V lost 5 bases to trimming and J lost 8 bases, with 16 bases between them. The CDR3 sequence is CASSPGGGRDEQFF. As DNA, the CDR3 is TGTGCCAGTAGTCCAGGGGGGGGCAGGGATGAGCAGTTCTTC.

The table lists this clonotype with many counts. V is TRBV15 and J is TRBJ2-1; D gene unclear. Germline V gives CDR1 LNHNV, CDR2 YYDKDF (reference sequence). This CDR3 has 14 amino acids. Trimming took off 0 bases at V and 6 bases at J, with 9 bases between the two ends. CDR3 protein: CATSRDGQFNEQFF. CDR3 nucleotide sequence: TGTGCCACCAGCAGAGATGGGCAGTTCAATGAGCAGTTCTTC. Variable domain in full (rest from reference TRBV15 and TRBJ2-1): DAMVIQNPRYQVTQFGKPVTLSCSQTLNHNVMYWYQQKSSQAPKLLFHYYDKDFNNEADTPDNFQSRRPNTSFCFLDIRSPGLGDTAMYLCATSRDGQFNEQFFGPGTRLTVL.

This clonotype was counted ten times or more. This chain links TRBV6-5 with TRBJ2-2, with 11 nucleotides matching TRBD2. Germline V CDR1 and CDR2: MNHEY, SVGAGI. This CDR3 has 15 residues. V was clipped by 6 bases and J by 5 bases; unmatched bases: 5. The CDR3 loop reads CASSLAGGGTGELFF. DNA of the CDR3: TGTGCCAGCAGCCTAGCGGGAGGTGGAACCGGGGAGCTGTTTTTT.

The chain has TRBV20-1 and TRBJ1-2, with D possibly matching TRBD1 (5 bases). The CDR3 runs 16 residues. Germline V gene lookup returns CDR1 DFQATT and CDR2 SNEGSKA (reference sequence). V was clipped by 2 bases and J by 0 bases, with 16 bases between them. Written as DNA, the CDR3 is TGCAGTGCTAGACCCGAGATAGGGGTTCCTAACTATGGCTACACCTTC. It is translated as CSARPEIGVPNYGYTF.

This clonotype was observed at least ten times. The V gene is TRBV27, the J gene TRBJ1-1; maybe TRBD1 (6 bases). The CDR3 loop spans 13 amino acids. With 9 bases removed from V and 1 base from J, the gap between germline ends came to 12 bases. Germline V gene lookup returns CDR1 MNHEY and CDR2 SMNVEV (reference sequence). The CDR3 reads CASWDNANTEAFF. DNA of the CDR3: TGTGCCAGTTGGGACAATGCGAACACTGAAGCTTTCTTT.